Below are 31 T cell receptor beta chains sequenced from a single sample in a study of beta chain features in type 1 diabetes. These receptors' targets are unknown. Expressed TCRB transcripts were sequenced because the isolated RNA had all been reverse transcribed beforehand. The data were produced by immunoSEQ multiplex PCR, yet TCRdb's version contains in-frame clones alone and is incomplete. The sample gives roughly 220,000 clones, approximately 16% of which show up once; 0.07% to 0.095% is in the top ten. Study results and caveats: In all four CD4+ subsets, TCRB CDR3 length was significantly, moderately reduced in type 1 diabetes.

The sequenced sample consisted of naive CD4+ T cells from blood. These receptors were obtained from a man in his thirties or forties with type 1 diabetes.

This clone was counted between two and nine times. The V call is TRBV18, the J call TRBJ1-2; the D is unclear. V was cut by 3 bases and J by 8 bases, with 10 bases left in between. This CDR3 has 12 amino acids. Germline assignment: CDR1 KGHSH and CDR2 LQKENI. CDR3 sequence (DNA): TGTGCCAGCTCACCGGAGGGTTTCGGCTACACCTTC. Its protein product is CASSPEGFGYTF.

This clone was recorded a few times. This rearrangement joins TRBV9 to TRBJ2-3; tentatively, D is TRBD1 (6 bases). Germline lookup yields CDR1 SGDLS and CDR2 YYNGEE. Trimming cost V 1 base and J 3 bases, with 9 bases left between them. The CDR3 runs 14 residues. The CDR3 spells CASSVQRGTDTQYF. CDR3 in DNA: TGTGCCAGCAGCGTACAGAGGGGGACAGATACGCAGTATTTT. Full variable domain (remainder filled in from reference TRBV9 and TRBJ2-3): DSGVTQTPKHLITATGQRVTLRCSPRSGDLSVYWYQQSLDQGLQFLIQYYNGEERAKGNILERFSAQQFPDLHSELNLSSLELGDSALYFCASSVQRGTDTQYFGPGTRLTVL.

The V and J genes are TRBV29-1 and TRBJ1-4; D call uncertain. Trimming pared 1 base from V and 7 bases from J, leaving 7 bases between. Germline V gene lookup returns CDR1 SQVTM and CDR2 ANQGSEA. There are 12 residues in the CDR3. The DNA for the CDR3 is TGCAGCGTTGAAGGTGGGAGTGAAAAACTGTTTTTT. Its translation: CSVEGGSEKLFF.

This clone was recorded a few times. This sequence joins TRBV4-3 and TRBJ2-7; 13 nucleotides agree with TRBD2. With 4 bases clipped from V and 2 bases from J, the junction kept 2 bases outside the gene matches. The CDR3 extends over 15 amino acids. Per germline, CDR1 LGHNA and CDR2 YSLEER. The CDR3 nucleotides read TGCGCCAGCAGCCGAGGACTAGCGGGAGCCTACGAGCAGTACTTC. This sequence encodes CASSRGLAGAYEQYF.

V gene TRBV29-1 combines with J gene TRBJ2-1; D is possibly TRBD2 (5 bases). Trimming removed 6 bases from V and 0 bases from J, with 9 bases in between. Germline V CDR1 and CDR2: SQVTM, ANQGSEA. The CDR3 length is 13 residues. The CDR3, as DNA: TGCAGCGTCGGGATGAGCTCCTACAATGAGCAGTTCTTC. Translating gives CSVGMSSYNEQFF.

This clone was counted between two and nine times. The chain uses TRBV19 and TRBJ2-5, with 10 bases identical to TRBD2. Germline V CDR1 and CDR2: LNHDA, SQIVND (reference sequence). The CDR3 runs to 15 residues. V was pared by 3 bases and J by 5 bases, with 6 bases of the junction left unmatched. The CDR3 spells CASSMRRAGGETQYF. The CDR3 nucleotides read TGTGCCAGTAGTATGAGGAGAGCGGGAGGGGAGACCCAGTACTTC.

This clone has a handful of counts. This chain uses TRBV15 with TRBJ1-1; no definite D call. This CDR3 is built from 15 residues. The germline V and J ends were trimmed by 1 base and 3 bases, with 12 bases remaining between them. Germline-derived CDR1 and CDR2 are LNHNV and YYDKDF (reference sequence). The CDR3 loop reads CATSRASGAHTEAFF. In DNA, the CDR3 is TGTGCCACCAGCAGAGCATCAGGTGCTCACACTGAAGCTTTCTTT.

This clone appeared a few times. This chain connects TRBV4-2 to TRBJ2-1; 14 bases match TRBD2. Germline V gene lookup returns CDR1 LGHNA and CDR2 YNFKEQ. Trimming took 0 bases from V and 7 from J; bases not matched to a gene: 11. The CDR3 loop spans 19 amino acids. The CDR3, as DNA: TGTGCCAGCAGCCAAGAGTCCGGCGGGACTAGCGGGAGTAGGAATGAGCAGTTCTTC. Translating it yields CASSQESGGTSGSRNEQFF.

V and J are TRBV28 and TRBJ2-1; 10 nucleotides agree with TRBD2. CDR3 length equals 16 residues. With 5 bases clipped from V and 6 bases from J, the junction kept 10 bases outside the gene matches. Germline-derived CDR1 and CDR2 are MDHEN and SYDVKM. The CDR3 here is CASSGGGRLAGNEQFF. The DNA for the CDR3 is TGTGCCAGCAGTGGGGGCGGAAGACTAGCGGGCAATGAGCAGTTCTTC.

The chain links TRBV15 to TRBJ1-2; D might be TRBD1 (5 bases). The CDR3 is 16 residues long. The V gene's germline CDR1 is LNHNV and CDR2 YYDKDF (reference sequence). Trimming removed 0 bases at V and 2 bases at J, with 13 bases between. The CDR3 nucleotides read TGTGCCACCAGCAGAGATCCGGGACTCAGAAACTATGGCTACACCTTC. It yields the protein CATSRDPGLRNYGYTF.

This clone was detected a few times. The V and J genes are TRBV30 and TRBJ1-2; 7 bases align to TRBD1. The V segment lost 2 bases and the J segment 13 bases; nucleotides outside the gene matches: 16. Germline CDR1 and CDR2: GTSNPN and SVGIG (reference sequence). The CDR3 runs 14 residues. CDR3 in DNA: TGTGCCTGGAGTACCCCATTTCGACAGGGAGGAGGCACCTTC. It encodes CAWSTPFRQGGGTF.

The J gene is TRBJ2-5, the V gene TRBV2, with TRBD1 matching 7 bases. Germline V gene sequence: CDR1 SNHLY, CDR2 FYNNEI. V gave up 11 bases and J gave up 1 base; unmatched junction bases: 4. The CDR3 contains 12 residues. DNA of the CDR3: TGTGCCTCCGGACAGGCCCAAGAGACCCAGTACTTC. Residues: CASGQAQETQYF. The entire variable domain, with the rest obtained from reference TRBV2 and TRBJ2-5, is as follows: EPEVTQTPSHQVTQMGQEVILRCVPISNHLYFYWYRQILGQKVEFLVSFYNNEISEKSEIFDDQFSVERPDGSNFTLKIRSTKLEDSAMYFCASGQAQETQYFGPGTRLLVL.

The rearrangement uses TRBV19 and TRBJ1-5, with D unclear. V was cut by 1 base and J by 2 bases, with 6 bases left in between. This CDR3 spans 14 amino acids. Germline CDR1 is LNHDA and CDR2 is SQIVND (reference sequence). CDR3 sequence (DNA): TGTGCCAGTAGTATAGGGTCTGGCAATCAGCCCCAGCATTTT. Amino acids: CASSIGSGNQPQHF.

This clone was counted a few times. The V and J genes are TRBV30 and TRBJ1-1; maybe TRBD1 (5 bases). Germline values: CDR1 GTSNPN, CDR2 SVGIG (reference sequence). V was shortened by 0 bases and J by 3 bases, with 8 bases between the two germline ends. The CDR3 contains 13 residues. CDR3 DNA: TGTGCCTGGAGTGTAGGGGTTTACACTGAAGCTTTCTTT. It yields the protein CAWSVGVYTEAFF.

J is TRBJ1-1 and V is TRBV7-2; a weak D match, TRBD1 (6 bases). Trimming pared 4 bases from V and 2 bases from J, leaving 11 bases between. Germline lookup yields CDR1 SGHTA and CDR2 FQGNSA. This CDR3 spans 14 amino acids. DNA of the CDR3: TGTGCCAGCAGCTCGGGGGGCAGCAACACTGAAGCTTTCTTT. Translation gives CASSSGGSNTEAFF.

The DNA of the CDR3 is TGTGCCTGGAGTAACAGGGACAATCAGCCCCAGCATTTT. Amino acids: CAWSNRDNQPQHF. This chain connects TRBV30 to TRBJ1-5; maybe TRBD1 (6 bases). With 2 bases removed from V and 3 bases from J, the gap between germline ends came to 8 bases. The germline CDR1 and CDR2 sequences are GTSNPN and SVGIG (reference sequence). CDR3 length: 13 amino acids.

V and J are TRBV9 and TRBJ2-5; 11 nucleotides match TRBD1. The CDR3 covers 15 residues. V lost 4 bases, J lost 5 bases, and 7 bases stayed unmatched. Germline V gene data show CDR1 as SGDLS and CDR2 as YYNGEE. This chain's CDR3 is CASSPIGTGGETQYF. CDR3 nucleotides: TGTGCCAGCAGCCCGATAGGGACAGGGGGGGAGACCCAGTACTTC.

This clone has a handful of counts. V usage is TRBV5-1 and J usage is TRBJ2-7, with D maybe TRBD1 (6 bases). The germline V gene has CDR1 SGHRS and CDR2 YFSETQ. This CDR3 contains 13 residues. V was trimmed by 3 bases and J by 1 base, leaving 8 bases between them. The CDR3 DNA follows: TGCGCCAGCAGCTGGACAGAGTCCTACGAGCAGTACTTC. Translation: CASSWTESYEQYF.

This clone was recorded a few times. The chain uses TRBV4-2 and TRBJ2-2, with D hard to call. The CDR3 consists of 15 residues. The V gene lost 4 bases and the J gene lost 5 bases, with 14 bases spanning the gap. CDR1 is LGHNA, CDR2 YNFKEQ, per germline. CDR3 sequence reads: CASSPRTLGTGELFF. The CDR3 nucleotides read TGTGCCAGCAGCCCAAGGACCCTAGGGACCGGGGAGCTGTTTTTT.

The chain employs TRBV18 and TRBJ2-5, with D unresolved. Trimming shortened V by 3 bases and J by 2 bases, and 10 bases separated the two germline ends. Germline V lookup: CDR1 KGHSH, CDR2 LQKENI. This CDR3 contains 14 residues. As DNA, the CDR3 is TGTGCCAGCTCACCCCGACTCATACAAGAGACCCAGTACTTC. Residues: CASSPRLIQETQYF.

The chain links TRBV27 to TRBJ2-4, with a weak D call TRBD1 (5 bases). The CDR3 length is 14 residues. V gave up 6 bases and J gave up 7 bases, with 16 bases separating them. Germline CDR1 is MNHEY and CDR2 is SMNVEV (reference sequence). The CDR3 region is CASRVRPDTNIQYF. The CDR3 DNA is TGTGCCAGCAGAGTCCGGCCGGACACGAACATTCAGTACTTC.

This clone was seen more than once but under ten times. The chain is built from TRBV29-1 and TRBJ2-7; D is possibly TRBD2 (6 bases). CDR1 SQVTM and CDR2 ANQGSEA come from the germline V gene. This CDR3 spans 14 amino acids. V shed 6 bases and J shed 2 bases, with 17 bases lying between them. CDR3 sequence reads: CSVSLAEATYEQYF. The CDR3 bases are TGCAGCGTGAGCTTAGCGGAGGCCACCTACGAGCAGTACTTC.

J is TRBJ1-2 and V is TRBV15, with TRBD1 matching 7 bases. CDR3 length: 15 amino acids. Germline loops: CDR1 LNHNV, CDR2 YYDKDF (reference sequence). The J segment lost 4 bases and the V segment lost 2 bases, leaving 7 bases of the junction unmatched. The CDR3 coding sequence is TGTGCCACCAGCAGACCTCGGGACAGATTCTATGGCTACACCTTC. This sequence encodes CATSRPRDRFYGYTF.

This chain uses TRBV29-1 with TRBJ2-3; D gene uncertain. The length of the CDR3 is 10 residues. The V end lost 4 bases, the J end lost 5 bases, and 4 bases lay between the germline ends. The V gene's germline CDR1 is SQVTM and CDR2 ANQGSEA. Here the CDR3 DNA reads TGCAGCGTTGTTGAAGATACGCAGTATTTT. Amino acids: CSVVEDTQYF.

The chain carries TRBV9 and TRBJ2-5, with D unresolved. Germline V gives CDR1 SGDLS, CDR2 YYNGEE. V was trimmed by 3 bases and J by 5 bases, leaving 11 bases between them. This CDR3 is 13 amino acids long. CDR3: CASSGSKAETQYF. Here the CDR3 DNA reads TGTGCCAGCAGCGGGAGTAAAGCGGAGACCCAGTACTTC.

V is TRBV29-1 and J is TRBJ2-3; 8 nucleotides agree with TRBD1. CDR1 and CDR2 from the germline V gene are SQVTM and ANQGSEA. V was clipped by 8 bases and J by 1 base; unmatched bases: 8. This CDR3 spans 14 amino acids. CDR3 nucleotides: TGCAGCCATTCTCCAGGGGGCGGCACAGATACGCAGTATTTT. Amino acid sequence: CSHSPGGGTDTQYF.

This clone appeared a few times. The V and J genes are TRBV14 and TRBJ2-1; possible D gene TRBD1, 6 bases. The V gene's germline CDR1 is SGHDN and CDR2 FVKESK. The germline V and J ends were trimmed by 4 bases and 10 bases, with 8 bases remaining between them. There are 11 residues in the CDR3. CDR3 sequence: CASSRGTEQFF. The CDR3 DNA sequence: TGTGCCAGCAGCCGGGGGACAGAGCAGTTCTTC.

This clone was counted only a few times. The gene calls are TRBV9 and TRBJ2-5, with D possibly matching TRBD1 (6 bases). The CDR3 has 14 amino acids. Trimming cost V 0 bases and J 5 bases, with 11 bases left between them. Germline V gene lookup returns CDR1 SGDLS and CDR2 YYNGEE. Here the CDR3 reads CASSVENRVETQYF. CDR3 coding DNA: TGTGCCAGCAGCGTAGAGAACAGGGTCGAGACCCAGTACTTC.

This clone was picked up a small number of times. This chain links TRBV7-2 with TRBJ2-1, with D maybe TRBD2 (6 bases). V lost 5 bases and J 5 bases, leaving 16 bases between the germline ends. Germline V CDR1 and CDR2: SGHTA, FQGNSA. This CDR3 has 15 residues. As DNA, the CDR3 is TGTGCCAGCAGCCCTCTCTTCGGGAGTGACAATGAGCAGTTCTTC. Amino acids: CASSPLFGSDNEQFF.

The CDR3: CASSLTPARADTQYF. The CDR3 bases are TGTGCCAGCAGCTTAACCCCCGCGCGGGCAGATACGCAGTATTTT. The rearrangement links TRBV7-3 to TRBJ2-3, with D maybe TRBD2 (5 bases). Germline CDR1 is SGHTA and CDR2 is FQGTGA. Trimming took off 0 bases at V and 4 bases at J, with 11 bases between the two ends. This CDR3 spans 15 amino acids.

This clone has more than one count but fewer than ten. The chain links TRBV4-1 to TRBJ2-5, with 9 bases aligning to TRBD1. CDR1 is MGHRA and CDR2 is YSYEKL in the germline V gene. J was trimmed by 5 bases and V by 0 bases; bases with no gene match: 7. The CDR3 is 16 residues long. CDR3 amino acids: CASSQEGQGRIETQYF. CDR3 DNA sequence: TGCGCCAGCAGCCAAGAGGGACAGGGACGCATCGAGACCCAGTACTTC.